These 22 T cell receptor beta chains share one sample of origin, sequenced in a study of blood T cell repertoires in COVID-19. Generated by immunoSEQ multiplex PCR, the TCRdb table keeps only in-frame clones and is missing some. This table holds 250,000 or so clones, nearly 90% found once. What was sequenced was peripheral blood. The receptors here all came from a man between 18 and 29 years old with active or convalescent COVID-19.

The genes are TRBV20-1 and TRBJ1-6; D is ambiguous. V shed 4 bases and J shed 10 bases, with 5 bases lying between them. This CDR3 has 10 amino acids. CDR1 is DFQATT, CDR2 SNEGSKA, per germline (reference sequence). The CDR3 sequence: CSATRSPLHF. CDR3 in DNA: TGCAGTGCTACGCGGTCACCCCTCCACTTT.

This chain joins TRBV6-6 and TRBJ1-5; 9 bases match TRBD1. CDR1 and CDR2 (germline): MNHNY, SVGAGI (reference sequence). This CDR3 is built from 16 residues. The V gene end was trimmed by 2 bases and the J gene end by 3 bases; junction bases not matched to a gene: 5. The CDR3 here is CASSYVGDRVNQPQHF. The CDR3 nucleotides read TGTGCCAGCAGTTACGTAGGGGACAGGGTCAATCAGCCCCAGCATTTT.

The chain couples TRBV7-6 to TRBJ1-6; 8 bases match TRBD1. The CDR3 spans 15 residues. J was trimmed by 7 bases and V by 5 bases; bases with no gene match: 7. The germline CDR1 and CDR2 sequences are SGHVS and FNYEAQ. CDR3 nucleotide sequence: TGTGCCAGCAGCCCCGGACAGGGATTAAATTCACCCCTCCACTTT. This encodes CASSPGQGLNSPLHF.

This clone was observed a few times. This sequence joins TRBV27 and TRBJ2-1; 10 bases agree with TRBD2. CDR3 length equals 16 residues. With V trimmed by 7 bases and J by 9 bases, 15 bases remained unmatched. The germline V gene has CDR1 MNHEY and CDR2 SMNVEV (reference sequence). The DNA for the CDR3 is TGTGCCAGCATTCGGACCGGGCTAGCGGGGGATTTTGAGCAGTTCTTC. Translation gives CASIRTGLAGDFEQFF.

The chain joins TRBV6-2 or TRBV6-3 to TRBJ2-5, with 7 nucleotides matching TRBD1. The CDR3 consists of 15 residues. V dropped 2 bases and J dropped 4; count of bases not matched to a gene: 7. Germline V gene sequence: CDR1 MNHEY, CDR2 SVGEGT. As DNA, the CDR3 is TGTGCCAGCAGTTACCTAGACAGGGTGAGAGAGACCCAGTACTTC. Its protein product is CASSYLDRVRETQYF.

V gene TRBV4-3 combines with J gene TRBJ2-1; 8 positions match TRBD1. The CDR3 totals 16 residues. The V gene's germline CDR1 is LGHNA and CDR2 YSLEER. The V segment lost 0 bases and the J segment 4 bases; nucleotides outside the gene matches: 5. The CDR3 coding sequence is TGCGCCAGCAGCCAAGACGCGACAGGGGTTTACAATGAGCAGTTCTTC. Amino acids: CASSQDATGVYNEQFF.

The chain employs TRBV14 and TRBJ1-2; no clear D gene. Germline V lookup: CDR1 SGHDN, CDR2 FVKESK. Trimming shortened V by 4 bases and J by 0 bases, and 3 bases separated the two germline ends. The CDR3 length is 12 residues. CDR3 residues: CASSPANYGYTF. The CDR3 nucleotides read TGTGCCAGCAGCCCCGCTAACTATGGCTACACCTTC.

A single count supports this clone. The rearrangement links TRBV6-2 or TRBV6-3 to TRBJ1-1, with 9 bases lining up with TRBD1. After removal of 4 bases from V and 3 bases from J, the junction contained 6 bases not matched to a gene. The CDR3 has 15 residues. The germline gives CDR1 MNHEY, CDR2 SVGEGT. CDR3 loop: CASSSTGGGYTEAFF. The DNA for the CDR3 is TGTGCCAGCAGTTCTACAGGGGGCGGGTACACTGAAGCTTTCTTT.

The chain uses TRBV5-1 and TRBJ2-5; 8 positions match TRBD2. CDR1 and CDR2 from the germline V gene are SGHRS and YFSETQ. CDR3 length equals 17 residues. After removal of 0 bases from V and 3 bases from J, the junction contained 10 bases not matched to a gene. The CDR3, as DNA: TGCGCCAGCAGCTTGGGTATTGTGGCGGGAGGAGAAGAGACCCAGTACTTC. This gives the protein CASSLGIVAGGEETQYF.

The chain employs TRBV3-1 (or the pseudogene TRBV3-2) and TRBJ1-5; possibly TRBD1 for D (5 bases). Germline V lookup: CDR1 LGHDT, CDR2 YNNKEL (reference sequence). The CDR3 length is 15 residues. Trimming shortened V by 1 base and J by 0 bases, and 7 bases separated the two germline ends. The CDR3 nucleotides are TGTGCCAGCAGCCAAGGTAGGGGTAGCAATCAGCCCCAGCATTTT. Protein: CASSQGRGSNQPQHF.

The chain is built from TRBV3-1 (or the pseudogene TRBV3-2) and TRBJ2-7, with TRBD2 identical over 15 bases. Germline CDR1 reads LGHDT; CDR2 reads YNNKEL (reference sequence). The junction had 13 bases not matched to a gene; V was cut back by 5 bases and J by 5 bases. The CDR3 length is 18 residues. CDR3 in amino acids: CASSSRTGTSGRINEQYF. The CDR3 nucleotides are TGTGCCAGCAGCTCTCGAACCGGGACTAGCGGGAGGATCAACGAGCAGTACTTC.

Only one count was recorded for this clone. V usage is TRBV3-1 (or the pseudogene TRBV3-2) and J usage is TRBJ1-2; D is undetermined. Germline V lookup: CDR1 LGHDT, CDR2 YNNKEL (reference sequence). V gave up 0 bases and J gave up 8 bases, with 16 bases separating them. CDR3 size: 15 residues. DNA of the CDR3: TGTGCCAGCAGCCAAGATCCCTCCGTTTTGGGCGGCTACACCTTC. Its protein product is CASSQDPSVLGGYTF.

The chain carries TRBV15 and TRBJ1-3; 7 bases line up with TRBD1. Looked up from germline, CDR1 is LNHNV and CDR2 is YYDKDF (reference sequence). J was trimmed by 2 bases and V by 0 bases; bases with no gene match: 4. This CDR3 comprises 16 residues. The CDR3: CATSRDVTGTGNTIYF. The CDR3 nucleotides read TGTGCCACCAGCAGAGATGTGACAGGGACTGGAAACACCATATATTTT.

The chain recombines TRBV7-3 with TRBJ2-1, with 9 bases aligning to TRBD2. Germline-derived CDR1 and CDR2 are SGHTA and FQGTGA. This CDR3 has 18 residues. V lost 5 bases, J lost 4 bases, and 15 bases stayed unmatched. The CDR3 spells CASSPGRLAGDLYNEQFF. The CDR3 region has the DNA TGTGCCAGCAGCCCCGGACGGTTAGCGGGAGATCTTTACAATGAGCAGTTCTTC.

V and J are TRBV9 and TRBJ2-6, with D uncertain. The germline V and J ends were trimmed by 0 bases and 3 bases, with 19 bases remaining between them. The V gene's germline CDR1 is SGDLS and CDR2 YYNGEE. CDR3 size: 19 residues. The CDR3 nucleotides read TGTGCCAGCAGCGTAGTTACAGTCCAACCGGAACTTGGGGCCAACGTCCTGACTTTC. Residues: CASSVVTVQPELGANVLTF.

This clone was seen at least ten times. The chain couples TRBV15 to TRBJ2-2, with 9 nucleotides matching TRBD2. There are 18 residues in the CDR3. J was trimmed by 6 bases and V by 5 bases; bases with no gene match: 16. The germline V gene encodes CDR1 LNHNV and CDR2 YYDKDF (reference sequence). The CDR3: CATSPPPRASGTAGELFF. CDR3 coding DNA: TGTGCCACCAGCCCACCCCCCCGAGCTAGCGGGACAGCCGGGGAGCTGTTTTTT.

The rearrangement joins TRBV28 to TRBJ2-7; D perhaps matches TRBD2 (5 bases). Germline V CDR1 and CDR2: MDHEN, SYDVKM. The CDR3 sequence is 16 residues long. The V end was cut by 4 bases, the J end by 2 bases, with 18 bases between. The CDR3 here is CASSSRTEGLTYEQYF. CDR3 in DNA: TGTGCCAGCAGTTCGCGGACGGAAGGACTCACCTACGAGCAGTACTTC.

The CDR3 region is CASSRRRDSSYNEQFF. In DNA form, the CDR3 reads TGTGCCAGCAGCCGCCGGCGGGACTCGTCGTACAATGAGCAGTTCTTC. The rearrangement uses TRBV6-6 and TRBJ2-1; perhaps TRBD2 as D (6 bases). Per germline, CDR1 MNHNY and CDR2 SVGAGI (reference sequence). Deletions cut 6 bases from V and 4 bases from J, with 19 bases between. The CDR3 loop spans 16 amino acids.

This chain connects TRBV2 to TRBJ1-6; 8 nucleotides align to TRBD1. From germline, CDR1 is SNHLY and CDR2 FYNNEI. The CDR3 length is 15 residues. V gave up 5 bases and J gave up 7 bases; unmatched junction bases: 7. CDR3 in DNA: TGTGCCAGCAGTTGGGACAGGCCTGAAAATTCACCCCTCCACTTT. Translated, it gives CASSWDRPENSPLHF.

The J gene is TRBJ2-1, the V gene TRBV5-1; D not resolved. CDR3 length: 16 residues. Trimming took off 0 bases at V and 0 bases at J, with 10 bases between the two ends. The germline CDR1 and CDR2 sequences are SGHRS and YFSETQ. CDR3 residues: CASSLVRPSSYNEQFF. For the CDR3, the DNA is TGCGCCAGCAGCTTGGTCCGTCCGAGCTCCTACAATGAGCAGTTCTTC.

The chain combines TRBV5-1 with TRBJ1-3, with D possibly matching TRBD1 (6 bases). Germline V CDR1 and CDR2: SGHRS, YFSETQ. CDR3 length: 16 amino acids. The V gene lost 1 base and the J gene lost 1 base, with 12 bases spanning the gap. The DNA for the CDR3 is TGCGCCAGCAGCTTGTCGGGGGGCGGATCTGGAAACACCATATATTTT. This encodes CASSLSGGGSGNTIYF.

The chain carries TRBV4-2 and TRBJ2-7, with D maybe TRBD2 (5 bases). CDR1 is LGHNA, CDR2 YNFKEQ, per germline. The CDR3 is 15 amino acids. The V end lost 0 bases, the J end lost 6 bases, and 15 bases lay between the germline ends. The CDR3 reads CASSQDPGGGSEQYF. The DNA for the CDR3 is TGTGCCAGCAGCCAAGATCCAGGAGGAGGTAGCGAGCAGTACTTC.